Below are 24 T cell receptor beta chains sequenced from a single sample in a study of PD-1 blockade in classical Hodgkin lymphoma. Every patient was affected by relapse after autologous stem cell transplantation, while exposure to brentuximab vedotin was not uniform. The method was immunoSEQ multiplex PCR; TCRdb's version includes in-frame clones alone and lacks a portion of them. Of 39,000 or so clones in the sample, more than 85% are singletons; the top ten hold 5.5%. The sample in question was peripheral blood mononuclear cells (PBMCs), obtained before the second cycle of nivolumab. The receptors here all came from a human donor with classical Hodgkin lymphoma.

The chain recombines TRBV2 with TRBJ2-1; D may be TRBD1 (7 bases). This CDR3 has 15 amino acids. In germline, CDR1 is SNHLY, CDR2 FYNNEI. Between the trimmed V and J ends, which lost 6 bases and 4 bases, there was a span of 16 bases. The CDR3 coding sequence is TGTGCCAGCAGGGCCCAGGGGGGTCGATACAATGAGCAGTTCTTC. As protein: CASRAQGGRYNEQFF. The full variable domain, with the rest looked up from reference TRBV2 and TRBJ2-1, is EPEVTQTPSHQVTQMGQEVILRCVPISNHLYFYWYRQILGQKVEFLVSFYNNEISEKSEIFDDQFSVERPDGSNFTLKIRSTKLEDSAMYFCASRAQGGRYNEQFFGPGTRLTVL.

The chain couples TRBV7-3 to TRBJ1-2; tentatively, D is TRBD1 (6 bases). The CDR3 loop spans 13 amino acids. The V gene lost 1 base and the J gene lost 6 bases, with 9 bases spanning the gap. Germline V gene data show CDR1 as SGHTA and CDR2 as FQGTGA. This CDR3 is CASSLRGHDGYTF. The CDR3 nucleotides are TGTGCCAGCAGCTTAAGGGGGCACGATGGCTACACCTTC. Using reference TRBV7-3 and TRBJ1-2 for the parts outside the CDR3, the full variable domain is GAGVSQTPSNKVTEKGKYVELRCDPISGHTALYWYRQSLGQGPEFLIYFQGTGAADDSGLPNDRFFAVRPEGSVSTLKIQRTERGDSAVYLCASSLRGHDGYTFGSGTRLTVV.

The chain links TRBV25-1 to TRBJ1-1; D remains unclear. CDR1 and CDR2 from the germline V gene are MGHDK and SYGVNS. Trimming left V 3 bases short and J 8 bases short, with 16 bases between. This CDR3 comprises 14 residues. CDR3 protein: CASSDVPRFVEAFF. The CDR3 nucleotides are TGTGCCAGCAGTGATGTGCCAAGGTTTGTGGAAGCTTTCTTT.

The chain combines TRBV7-9 with TRBJ2-5; TRBD2 agrees at 9 bases. CDR1 and CDR2 (germline): SEHNR, FQNEAQ (reference sequence). The CDR3 extends over 16 amino acids. With 0 bases clipped from V and 5 bases from J, the junction kept 7 bases outside the gene matches. The CDR3, as DNA: TGTGCCAGCAGCTTAGCTAGCGGGAGTAGAGCGGAGACCCAGTACTTC. Its protein product is CASSLASGSRAETQYF. Full variable domain (remainder filled in from reference TRBV7-9 and TRBJ2-5): DTGVSQNPRHKITKRGQNVTFRCDPISEHNRLYWYRQTLGQGPEFLTYFQNEAQLEKSRLLSDRFSAERPKGSFSTLEIQRTEQGDSAMYLCASSLASGSRAETQYFGPGTRLLVL.

The rearrangement joins TRBV27 to TRBJ1-1; 9 positions agree with TRBD1. Looked up from germline, CDR1 is MNHEY and CDR2 is SMNVEV (reference sequence). Trimming at V came to 3 bases and at J to 0 bases, leaving 2 bases not matched to a gene. The CDR3 loop spans 15 amino acids. CDR3 DNA: TGTGCCAGCAGTTTTGGGACAGGGATGAACACTGAAGCTTTCTTT. Its protein is CASSFGTGMNTEAFF.

This chain uses TRBV15 with TRBJ1-4; 7 bases match TRBD1. The CDR3 runs 15 residues. V lost 0 bases and J lost 7; bases outside the gene matches: 5. In germline, CDR1 is LNHNV, CDR2 YYDKDF (reference sequence). The CDR3 protein is CATSRDGTDGEKLFF. The CDR3 bases are TGTGCCACCAGCAGAGATGGGACAGATGGTGAAAAACTGTTTTTT.

This clone was seen only once. J is TRBJ1-5 and V is TRBV27, with D perhaps TRBD1 (5 bases). The CDR3 is 12 residues long. The germline gives CDR1 MNHEY, CDR2 SMNVEV (reference sequence). V lost 6 bases, J lost 3 bases, and 6 bases lay in between. CDR3 amino acids: CASRTVNQPQHF. In DNA form, the CDR3 reads TGTGCCAGCAGGACAGTCAATCAGCCCCAGCATTTT.

Here the CDR3 DNA reads TGTGCCAGCAGCTCACGCATAACAGGGGCGGAAGAGACCCAGTACTTC. Translating it yields CASSSRITGAEETQYF. The J gene is TRBJ2-5, the V gene TRBV11-1, with 7 bases matching TRBD1. Germline V gene lookup returns CDR1 SGHAT and CDR2 FQDESV (reference sequence). The CDR3 loop spans 16 amino acids. The J segment lost 3 bases and the V segment lost 4 bases, leaving 11 bases of the junction unmatched.

The chain employs TRBV28 and TRBJ2-3; 12 bases fit TRBD2. Germline trimming cut 1 base from V and 4 bases from J; bases unmatched to any gene: 6. The CDR3 runs 17 residues. From germline, CDR1 is MDHEN and CDR2 SYDVKM. As DNA, the CDR3 is TGTGCCAGCAGTTTATTGTCTAGCGGGGGGGCCTCAGATACGCAGTATTTT. Translation gives CASSLLSSGGASDTQYF.

The rearrangement joins TRBV28 to TRBJ2-1; the match to TRBD2 covers 12 bases. This CDR3 contains 14 residues. V shed 4 bases and J 10 bases; nucleotides not matched to a gene: 5. Germline V gene data show CDR1 as MDHEN and CDR2 as SYDVKM. The CDR3 DNA reads as TGTGCCAGCAGTTCCCGGACTAGCGGGAACGAGCAGTTCTTC. This encodes CASSSRTSGNEQFF.

The chain is built from TRBV11-3 and TRBJ2-1; tentative D call: TRBD2 (5 bases). Germline lookup yields CDR1 SGHNT and CDR2 YENEEA. The CDR3 has 15 residues. Trimming left V 5 bases short and J 4 bases short, with 15 bases between. The CDR3 sequence: CASSLSPAVYNEQFF. As DNA, the CDR3 is TGTGCCAGCAGCCTCTCCCCAGCGGTTTACAATGAGCAGTTCTTC.

The rearrangement uses TRBV19 and TRBJ2-4; D is ambiguous. The CDR3 covers 17 residues. The germline V gene has CDR1 LNHDA and CDR2 SQIVND (reference sequence). The germline V and J ends were trimmed by 0 bases and 0 bases, with 12 bases remaining between them. CDR3 coding DNA: TGTGCCAGTAGTATAGATCATTCGGTACTAGCCAAAAACATTCAGTACTTC. Translating gives CASSIDHSVLAKNIQYF.

The chain links TRBV5-1 to TRBJ2-1; weak D call: TRBD2 (5 bases). Per the germline V gene, CDR1 is SGHRS and CDR2 is YFSETQ. This CDR3 has 15 amino acids. The V gene lost 1 base and the J gene lost 11 bases, with 19 bases spanning the gap. CDR3 nucleotides: TGCGCCAGCAGCTTGTATAGCGACTACTCCGGGAAGCAGTTCTTC. Protein product: CASSLYSDYSGKQFF. The variable domain in full, with the rest retrieved from reference TRBV5-1 and TRBJ2-1, is KAGVTQTPRYLIKTRGQQVTLSCSPISGHRSVSWYQQTPGQGLQFLFEYFSETQRNKGNFPGRFSGRQFSNSRSEMNVSTLELGDSALYLCASSLYSDYSGKQFFGPGTRLTVL.

This chain connects TRBV5-4 to TRBJ2-1, with D perhaps matching TRBD1 or TRBD2 (5 bases each). Germline V gene lookup returns CDR1 SGHNT and CDR2 YYREEE (reference sequence). The CDR3 runs to 13 residues. The V gene lost 2 bases and the J gene lost 6 bases, with 9 bases spanning the gap. CDR3 amino acids: CASSFSGLNEQFF. DNA for the CDR3: TGTGCCAGCAGCTTTTCGGGGCTCAATGAGCAGTTCTTC.

This clone appeared once. The chain is built from TRBV7-6 and TRBJ1-1, with 10 bases aligning to TRBD1. This CDR3 spans 16 amino acids. V trimming: 2 bases; J trimming: 5 bases; junction bases outside the gene matches: 8. Germline V lookup: CDR1 SGHVS, CDR2 FNYEAQ. The CDR3 DNA reads as TGTGCCAGCAGCTTAATCTCAGGACAGGGGGGAACTGAAGCTTTCTTT. Its protein is CASSLISGQGGTEAFF.

V is TRBV6-1 and J is TRBJ2-7; the D is unclear. The CDR3 length is 14 residues. In germline, CDR1 is MNHNS, CDR2 SASEGT. Trimming cost V 0 bases and J 2 bases, with 8 bases left between them. The CDR3 DNA reads as TGTGCCAGCAGTGAAGCGGGGATTACCTACGAGCAGTACTTC. Protein: CASSEAGITYEQYF.

The genes are TRBV4-2 and TRBJ2-2, with D uncertain. Germline CDR1 is LGHNA and CDR2 is YNFKEQ. The germline V and J ends were trimmed by 2 bases and 7 bases, with 11 bases remaining between them. This CDR3 has 14 amino acids. The CDR3 DNA reads as TGTGCCAGCAGCCAACCCGACCGAGTCGGGGAGCTGTTTTTT. Translating gives CASSQPDRVGELFF.

This clone was observed a few times. This chain uses TRBV19 with TRBJ2-7; D gene unclear. Trimming removed 0 bases from V and 6 bases from J, with 9 bases in between. CDR1 is LNHDA and CDR2 is SQIVND in the germline V gene (reference sequence). The CDR3 loop spans 13 amino acids. The CDR3 DNA reads as TGTGCCAGTAGTATAGATGGAAGCATCGAGCAGTACTTC. Protein sequence: CASSIDGSIEQYF.

The chain carries TRBV19 and TRBJ2-3; 7 bases are a match to TRBD2. CDR3 length equals 15 residues. Germline loops: CDR1 LNHDA, CDR2 SQIVND (reference sequence). V lost 3 bases to trimming and J lost 5 bases; unmatched junction nucleotides: 8. The DNA for the CDR3 is TGTGCCAGTAGTATGCTTGCGGGAGTCAGAGATACGCAGTATTTT. As protein: CASSMLAGVRDTQYF.

The chain employs TRBV21-1 and TRBJ2-5. TRBV21-1 counts as a pseudogene. This CDR3 comprises 13 residues. In DNA, the CDR3 is TGTGCCAGCAGCAAAGTTGGGGGAGAGACCCAGTACTTC. Translated: CASSKVGGETQYF.

The chain is built from TRBV21-1 and TRBJ2-7; the DNA was not compared with TRBD1, the D call given in the table. TRBV21-1 is listed as a pseudogene. The length of the CDR3 is 14 residues. In DNA form, the CDR3 reads TGTGCCAGCAGAGGGGCCCGTTTGTGGGACGAGCAGTACTTC. Translated, it gives CASRGARLWDEQYF.

This chain uses TRBV13 with TRBJ1-2; TRBD1 is a possible D gene (6 bases). The V end lost 0 bases, the J end lost 7 bases, and 6 bases lay between the germline ends. The CDR3 runs to 12 residues. The germline CDR1 and CDR2 sequences are PRHDT and FYEKMQ (reference sequence). The CDR3: CASSLGRGGYTF. CDR3 nucleotides: TGTGCCAGCAGCTTAGGCAGGGGTGGCTACACCTTC. The full variable domain, with the rest looked up from reference TRBV13 and TRBJ1-2, is AAGVIQSPRHLIKEKRETATLKCYPIPRHDTVYWYQQGPGQDPQFLISFYEKMQSDKGSIPDRFSAQQFSDYHSELNMSSLELGDSALYFCASSLGRGGYTFGSGTRLTVV.

V is TRBV27 and J is TRBJ1-3; 10 positions agree with TRBD1. CDR3 length equals 15 residues. J was trimmed by 3 bases and V by 6 bases; bases with no gene match: 5. Germline assignment: CDR1 MNHEY and CDR2 SMNVEV (reference sequence). The CDR3 region has the DNA TGTGCCAGCAGCTTGACAGGGGGCGGTGGAAACACCATATATTTT. It encodes CASSLTGGGGNTIYF.

The J gene is TRBJ2-3, the V gene TRBV19; TRBD1 or TRBD2 may be the D gene (5 bases each). V dropped 5 bases and J dropped 1 base, with 10 bases sitting between them. This CDR3 contains 14 residues. Germline V gene lookup returns CDR1 LNHDA and CDR2 SQIVND (reference sequence). As DNA, the CDR3 is TGTGCCAGTAGTGGGACCCTCCGCACAGATACGCAGTATTTT. This codes for CASSGTLRTDTQYF.